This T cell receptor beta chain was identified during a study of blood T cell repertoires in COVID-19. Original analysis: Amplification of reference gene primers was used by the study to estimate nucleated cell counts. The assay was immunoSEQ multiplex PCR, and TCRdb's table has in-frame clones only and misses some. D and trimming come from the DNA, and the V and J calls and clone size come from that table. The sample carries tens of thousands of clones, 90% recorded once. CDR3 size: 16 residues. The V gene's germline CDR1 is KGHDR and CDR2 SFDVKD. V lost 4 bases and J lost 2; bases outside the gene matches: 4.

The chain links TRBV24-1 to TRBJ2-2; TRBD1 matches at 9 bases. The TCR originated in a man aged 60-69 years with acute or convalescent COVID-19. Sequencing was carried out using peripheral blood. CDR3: CATSDLDRGNTGELFF. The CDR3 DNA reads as TGTGCCACCAGTGACTTGGACAGGGGAAACACCGGGGAGCTGTTTTTT.